This T cell receptor (beta chain) was recorded in a study of cytomegalovirus exposure and HLA in healthy donors. Deletions cut 1 base from V and 0 bases from J, with 16 bases between. CDR1 SEHNR and CDR2 FQNEAQ come from the germline V gene (reference sequence). CDR3 size: 18 residues. In the PCR, 60 Vbeta and 13 Jbeta primers were used. Assay used: immunoSEQ multiplex PCR; TCRdb lists only in-frame clones, some missing. Among more than 200,000 clones, roughly 80% were seen once, and the ten largest hold 0.2% to 0.25%. The sample taken for sequencing was PBMCs. This receptor was identified in a girl aged 2 to 10 in good health and CMV-seronegative. V gene TRBV7-9 combines with J gene TRBJ2-4; possible D gene TRBD2, 5 bases. The CDR3 spells CASSLGALLEVAKNIQYF. The CDR3 nucleotides read TGTGCCAGCAGCTTAGGGGCCCTTTTGGAGGTAGCCAAAAACATTCAGTACTTC.